This T cell receptor beta chain was sequenced for a study of blood T cell repertoires in COVID-19. CDR1 and CDR2 from the germline V gene are MNHEY and SMNVEV (reference sequence). The CDR3 consists of 16 residues. Germline trimming cut 10 bases from V and 1 base from J; bases unmatched to any gene: 11. Authors' methods: Nucleated cell counts were estimated from reference gene primer amplification. Repertoires were generated with immunoSEQ multiplex PCR, while TCRdb's copy carries only in-frame clones and drops some. The DNA was the basis for D and trimming; V, J and clone size are from that table. In the table there are 190,000 or so clones, about 90% of which are singletons.

The V call is TRBV27, the J call TRBJ2-5; TRBD2 aligns across 11 bases. Sequenced sample: peripheral blood. This TCR derives from a man aged 50 to 60 with acute or convalescent COVID-19. This chain's CDR3 is CATVSTSGSPQETQYF. CDR3 in DNA: TGTGCCACCGTCTCCACTAGCGGGAGTCCCCAAGAGACCCAGTACTTC.